This TCR beta chain was recovered during a study of early T cells in non-severe SARS-CoV-2 infection. Study information: Sequencing of bulk RNA from unsorted whole blood was done, without chain pairing. Study-level results: Clonotype matching in VDJdb favored anti-spike CD8 responses and did not capture private and CD4 specificities.

Separate cDNA molecules each had unique molecular identifiers attached to them. TCRdb called the 5' RACE reads again in MiXCR, with one record for every CDR3 protein. This sample yields about 45,000 distinct CDR3 sequences, of which approximately 10% are seen a single time; 21% belongs to the top ten. This clonotype has a handful of counts. Its target is not known. Material: whole blood. The origin of this receptor is an adult who was a healthcare worker with PCR-confirmed SARS-CoV-2 infection or an uninfected control (not recorded which).

CDR3 nucleotides: TGCAGTGCGTACCGGGACAGGGGAGCCGGGGAGCTGTTTTTT. This translates into CSAYRDRGAGELFF. The chain couples TRBV20-1 to TRBJ2-2; 10 bases are shared with TRBD1. This CDR3 is 14 amino acids long. CDR1 and CDR2 (germline): DFQATT, SNEGSKA (reference sequence). V lost 6 bases to trimming and J lost 6 bases; unmatched junction nucleotides: 7.